A selection of T cell receptor beta chains follows, all from one sample in a study of vaccination and CD4 T cells after COVID-19. Antigens for these TCRs are unknown. Each CDR3 protein gets one entry after TCRdb re-called the PCR reads with MiXCR. The sample lists tens of thousands of distinct CDR3 sequences, about 64% occurring once. The source material was CD4+ T cells from blood, cultured in vitro, sampled after SARS-CoV-2 vaccination. These TCRs come from a human donor who received a COVID-19 vaccine. Both conserved end residues are part of each CDR3. D genes are given only for firm matches. Where a row states a size, it is once, few, many or the class of an expanded clone; other rows omit it.

D gene	J gene	clone size	V gene	CDR3 protein	CDR3 DNA
TRBD1	TRBJ1-1	NA	TRBV29-1	CSVGQGAGTEAFF	TGCAGCGTTGGACAGGGGGCGGGGACTGAAGCTTTCTTT
TRBD1	TRBJ1-2	NA	TRBV7-9	CASSSWDRVALGYTF	TGTGCCAGCAGCTCGTGGGACAGGGTGGCTCTAGGCTACACCTTC
NA	TRBJ2-7	NA	TRBV6-2/TRBV6-3	CASSYGSGYYEQYF	TGTGCCAGCAGTTACGGGTCAGGCTATTACGAGCAGTACTTC
NA	TRBJ1-5	few	TRBV7-9	CASSLSTGFQPQHF	TGTGCCAGCAGCTTATCGACGGGTTTTCAGCCCCAGCATTTT
TRBD1	TRBJ1-2	NA	TRBV19	CASSPYRGAYGYTF	TGTGCCAGTAGTCCTTACAGGGGTGCCTATGGCTACACCTTC
NA	TRBJ2-5	few	TRBV7-6	CASSLTLRQETQYF	TGTGCCAGCAGCTTAACGCTTCGCCAAGAGACCCAGTACTTC
TRBD1	TRBJ2-5	NA	TRBV7-2	CASSLDGTGLETQYF	TGTGCCAGCAGCTTAGATGGGACAGGGCTTGAGACCCAGTACTTC
TRBD2	TRBJ2-5	NA	TRBV6-1	CASSELAGGTQYF	TGTGCCAGCAGTGAATTGGCGGGGGGGACCCAGTACTTC
NA	TRBJ1-5	NA	TRBV20-1	CSARAWRGGPNQPQHF	TGCAGTGCTAGAGCCTGGCGGGGGGGTCCCAATCAGCCCCAGCATTTT
NA	TRBJ1-5	NA	TRBV19	CASSIDLSGGNQPQHF	TGTGCCAGTAGTATAGATCTGTCAGGGGGCAATCAGCCCCAGCATTTT
NA	TRBJ1-5	NA	TRBV6-1	CASRVGDQPQHF	TGTGCCAGCAGGGTCGGGGATCAGCCCCAGCATTTT
TRBD1	TRBJ1-6	NA	TRBV6-2/TRBV6-3	CASSYMGQSSYNSPLHF	TGTGCCAGCAGTTACATGGGACAGAGCTCCTATAATTCACCCCTCCACTTT
TRBD1	TRBJ1-6	NA	TRBV12-3/TRBV12-4	CASRAGQGRNSPLHF	TGTGCCAGCAGGGCCGGACAGGGACGTAATTCACCCCTCCACTTT
NA	TRBJ2-7	NA	TRBV24-1	CATSRGGTTYEQYF	TGTGCCACCAGTAGGGGGGGAACTACCTACGAGCAGTACTTC
NA	TRBJ2-5	NA	TRBV20-1	CSARPAPRETQYF	TGCAGTGCTAGACCCGCCCCCCGGGAGACCCAGTACTTC
NA	TRBJ2-5	NA	TRBV24-1	CATSDLSARNGETQYF	TGTGCCACCAGTGATTTGTCGGCCAGGAATGGGGAGACCCAGTACTTC
NA	TRBJ2-1	NA	TRBV30	CAWSARYYNEQFF	TGTGCCTGGAGTGCTCGATACTACAATGAGCAGTTCTTC